Below, 10 T cell receptor beta chains from the same sample are listed, as sequenced in a study of blood T cell repertoires in COVID-19. Profiling relied on immunoSEQ multiplex PCR, and the TCRdb table lists in-frame clones only, not all of them. The sample has 400,000 to 550,000 clones, around nine tenths seen once. Sequencing input: peripheral blood. These receptors all come from a woman in her thirties with acute or convalescent COVID-19.

This clone came up a few times. The sample has other DNA sequences that encode this CDR3 too. The chain is built from TRBV5-6 and TRBJ2-7, with TRBD1 matching 8 bases. This CDR3 spans 14 amino acids. V was pared by 3 bases and J by 0 bases, with 2 bases of the junction left unmatched. Germline V gives CDR1 SGHDT, CDR2 YYEEEE. In nucleotides, the CDR3 is TGTGCCAGCAGCTGGACAGGGAGCTCCTACGAGCAGTACTTC. Translation: CASSWTGSSYEQYF.

The chain couples TRBV4-1 to TRBJ2-5; 11 nucleotides align to TRBD2. The germline V gene encodes CDR1 MGHRA and CDR2 YSYEKL. The CDR3 runs 17 residues. The V gene end was trimmed by 0 bases and the J gene end by 1 base; junction bases not matched to a gene: 4. The CDR3 loop is CASSQEILAGAQETQYF. The CDR3 coding sequence is TGCGCCAGCAGCCAAGAAATACTAGCGGGGGCCCAAGAGACCCAGTACTTC.

V gene TRBV7-9 combines with J gene TRBJ2-7; 9 bases agree with TRBD1. Unmatched junction bases numbered 10, after V lost 5 bases and J lost 5 bases. The CDR3 totals 15 residues. Germline V gene sequence: CDR1 SEHNR, CDR2 FQNEAQ (reference sequence). The CDR3, as DNA: TGTGCCAGCAGCCTAGGGGGGACAGGGTATGACGAGCAGTACTTC. The encoded protein is CASSLGGTGYDEQYF.

The chain carries TRBV28 and TRBJ1-1; TRBD1 agrees at 11 bases. The CDR3 sequence is 18 residues long. The germline V gene has CDR1 MDHEN and CDR2 SYDVKM. V was pared by 9 bases and J by 0 bases, with 15 bases of the junction left unmatched. The CDR3 loop is CASETDRGLQAMNTEAFF. For the CDR3, the DNA is TGTGCCAGTGAAACGGACAGGGGGCTTCAGGCGATGAACACTGAAGCTTTCTTT.

The V gene is TRBV7-2, the J gene TRBJ1-1; a possible D gene is TRBD1 (5 bases). The germline V and J ends were trimmed by 5 bases and 4 bases, with 17 bases remaining between them. The CDR3 contains 15 residues. Germline V lookup: CDR1 SGHTA, CDR2 FQGNSA. CDR3 residues: CASSLSRVPSTEAFF. CDR3 in DNA: TGTGCCAGCAGCCTATCCAGGGTGCCAAGCACTGAAGCTTTCTTT.

This clone was detected a few times. The J gene is TRBJ1-6, the V gene TRBV19; perhaps TRBD1 as D (6 bases). V lost 4 bases to trimming and J lost 7 bases, with 11 bases between them. This CDR3 comprises 14 residues. The germline V gene has CDR1 LNHDA and CDR2 SQIVND (reference sequence). CDR3 region: CASSTGQNNSPLHF. CDR3 nucleotide sequence: TGTGCCAGTAGTACCGGACAGAACAATTCACCCCTCCACTTT.

The chain couples TRBV28 to TRBJ1-3, with TRBD1 matching over 12 bases. The V segment lost 7 bases and the J segment 1 base; nucleotides outside the gene matches: 5. In germline, CDR1 is MDHEN, CDR2 SYDVKM. CDR3 length: 16 residues. In DNA form, the CDR3 reads TGTGCCAGCAAACCGGGACAGGGGGCTTCTGGAAACACCATATATTTT. Residues: CASKPGQGASGNTIYF.

The gene calls are TRBV5-1 and TRBJ1-1, with 8 bases lining up with TRBD1. In germline, CDR1 is SGHRS, CDR2 YFSETQ. Trimming cost V 1 base and J 4 bases; bases outside gene matches: 3. This CDR3 contains 14 residues. As DNA, the CDR3 is TGCGCCAGCAGCTTGAACAGGGGGTCCACTGAAGCTTTCTTT. This sequence encodes CASSLNRGSTEAFF.

This clone was seen just once. This sequence joins TRBV6-5 and TRBJ1-5; 7 positions match TRBD1. V was clipped by 6 bases and J by 6 bases; unmatched bases: 5. The CDR3 spans 13 residues. Germline CDR1 and CDR2: MNHEY and SVGAGI. CDR3 sequence: CASSLDRFQPQHF. DNA of the CDR3: TGTGCCAGCAGCCTGGACAGGTTTCAGCCCCAGCATTTT.

V is TRBV11-2 and J is TRBJ2-5; no definite D call. The V gene lost 4 bases and the J gene lost 0 bases, with 12 bases spanning the gap. Germline CDR1 SGHAT, CDR2 FQNNGV. The CDR3 has 15 amino acids. The CDR3 nucleotides read TGTGCCAGCAGCTCCCCAGGTCCGTACCAAGAGACCCAGTACTTC. Its protein is CASSSPGPYQETQYF.